The present TCR beta chain was sequenced within a study of T cell responses to AZD1222 COVID-19 vaccine. Study-wide findings and caveats: Receipt of two AZD1222 doses was followed by a rise in Spike-specific TCR breadth and depth. Only after the peak T cell response were repertoires sampled. It should be noted that donors were predominantly white British and more often female, and clonal diversity was possibly underestimated. The study found vaccine-associated CD4 TCRs spanning spike, dominant at 160-218 and 743-854.

Measured with immunoSEQ multiplex PCR; TCRdb has only the in-frame clones, and not every one. The repertoire has some 180,000 clones, 88% of them found once; the top ten carry less than 0.55%. Trimming removed 6 bases from V and 4 bases from J, with 21 bases in between. Germline-derived CDR1 and CDR2 are SGDLS and YYNGEE. The CDR3 sequence is 16 residues long. Regarding this clone: Its target is not known.

The chain has TRBV9 and TRBJ2-3, with TRBD1 as a possible D gene (6 bases). This TCR was recovered from an adult in good health. The sample here was peripheral blood, taken on day 0 of AZD1222 vaccination. CDR3 DNA: TGTGCCAGCAAGCCCTCGACAGGTGAGGGGGCAGATACGCAGTATTTT. Encoded protein: CASKPSTGEGADTQYF.